This T cell receptor beta chain was sequenced during a study of T cell responses to AZD1222 COVID-19 vaccine. Findings and limits, study-wide: Spike-specific TCR breadth and depth both grew after two AZD1222 doses. Seropositivity was recorded at baseline in only a handful of AZD1222 recipients. Females outnumbered males among donors, who were mostly white British; clonal diversity was possibly underestimated.

Concerning this clone: The antigen is unknown.

Data came from immunoSEQ multiplex PCR; TCRdb stores just in-frame clones and leaves some out. In the table there are about 160,000 clones, about 92% of which are singletons. CDR1 and CDR2 (germline): LNHDA, SQIVND (reference sequence). The CDR3 runs 16 residues. The germline V and J ends were trimmed by 4 bases and 0 bases, with 13 bases remaining between them. This specimen consisted of peripheral blood, obtained 28 days after the second AZD1222 dose. The sequence derives from an adult who received the AZD1222 COVID-19 vaccine. V usage is TRBV19 and J usage is TRBJ1-3, with D possibly being TRBD1 (6 bases). The CDR3: CASSRGHTISGNTIYF. The CDR3, as DNA: TGTGCCAGTAGTAGGGGACATACAATCTCTGGAAACACCATATATTTT.